Presented here are 9 T cell receptor beta chains from one specimen sequenced in a study of T-cell memory formation after mild COVID-19. MiXCR, run by TCRdb on the 5' RACE reads, gives a single entry per CDR3 protein. Of 550,000 to 700,000 distinct CDR3 sequences listed, roughly 18% were seen once; the top ten hold more than 10%. The sample taken for sequencing was PBMCs or a T cell subset sorted from them (not recorded which). Receptor source: an adult woman who had mild COVID-19 (a few samples of this study predate the infection). Cell type and time point are not known.

Only a few counts were recorded for this clonotype. The chain has TRBV12-3 or TRBV12-4 and TRBJ2-7; D is ambiguous. V was trimmed by 5 bases and J by 4 bases, leaving 12 bases between them. This CDR3 is built from 13 residues. The CDR3 nucleotides are TGTGCCAGCAGTGCAAGGATTCTTTACGAGCAGTACTTC. Encoded protein: CASSARILYEQYF.

The J gene is TRBJ2-1, the V gene TRBV7-2; 9 bases match TRBD2. The CDR3 totals 15 residues. Germline CDR1 is SGHTA and CDR2 is FQGNSA. V lost 6 bases and J lost 3; bases outside the gene matches: 6. CDR3 sequence reads: CASRSGLAIYNEQFF. In DNA form, the CDR3 reads TGTGCCAGCAGAAGCGGACTAGCGATCTACAATGAGCAGTTCTTC.

This chain joins TRBV10-3 and TRBJ2-7; 9 bases are a match to TRBD1. This CDR3 is 15 amino acids long. V gave up 1 base and J gave up 1 base; unmatched junction bases: 2. Germline CDR1 reads ENHRY; CDR2 reads SYGVKD. The CDR3 DNA is TGTGCCATCAGTGAGTTGGGACAGGGATCCTACGAGCAGTACTTC. Amino acid sequence: CAISELGQGSYEQYF.

This clonotype was counted at least ten times. The V call is TRBV13, the J call TRBJ2-7; D unresolved. V was cut by 5 bases and J by 1 base, with 9 bases left in between. CDR1 is PRHDT, CDR2 FYEKMQ, per germline (reference sequence). This CDR3 spans 13 amino acids. The CDR3 protein is CASSPTRSYEQYF. CDR3 DNA: TGTGCCAGCAGCCCTACCCGGTCCTACGAGCAGTACTTC.

The rearrangement joins TRBV7-2 to TRBJ2-3; no clear D. Trimming left V 3 bases short and J 0 bases short, with 10 bases between. Germline CDR1 reads SGHTA; CDR2 reads FQGNSA. CDR3 size: 15 residues. CDR3 in DNA: TGTGCCAGCAGCTTCGGAGTTGGTAGCACAGATACGCAGTATTTT. This sequence encodes CASSFGVGSTDTQYF.

This clonotype has a handful of counts. The chain carries TRBV9 and TRBJ1-1; D not certain. Germline values: CDR1 SGDLS, CDR2 YYNGEE. The CDR3 spans 16 residues. Trimming removed 0 bases at V and 0 bases at J, with 12 bases between. CDR3 loop: CASSVASAALNTEAFF. For the CDR3, the DNA is TGTGCCAGCAGCGTAGCTTCGGCGGCCTTGAACACTGAAGCTTTCTTT.

The chain recombines TRBV30 with TRBJ2-1; a weak D match, TRBD1 (5 bases). V dropped 1 base and J dropped 6 bases, with 13 bases sitting between them. Germline CDR1 GTSNPN, CDR2 SVGIG (reference sequence). There are 14 residues in the CDR3. CDR3 in amino acids: CAWSGTSRANEQFF. Here the CDR3 DNA reads TGTGCCTGGAGTGGGACATCCAGGGCCAATGAGCAGTTCTTC.

A few counts support this clonotype. This sequence joins TRBV7-6 and TRBJ2-2; maybe TRBD1 (5 bases). CDR3 length equals 16 residues. Per the germline V gene, CDR1 is SGHVS and CDR2 is FNYEAQ. Trimming cost V 3 bases and J 3 bases, with 14 bases left between them. Here the CDR3 reads CASSFAREGDTGELFF. DNA of the CDR3: TGTGCCAGCAGCTTTGCTCGCGAAGGGGACACCGGGGAGCTGTTTTTT.

The chain recombines TRBV7-3 with TRBJ2-2, with 12 positions matching TRBD2. CDR3 length: 16 amino acids. V lost 4 bases, J lost 5 bases, and 5 bases stayed unmatched. CDR1 and CDR2 from the germline V gene are SGHTA and FQGTGA. Here the CDR3 DNA reads TGTGCCAGCAGCTCGCTAGCGGGGGGGCAGACCGGGGAGCTGTTTTTT. Its translation is CASSSLAGGQTGELFF.